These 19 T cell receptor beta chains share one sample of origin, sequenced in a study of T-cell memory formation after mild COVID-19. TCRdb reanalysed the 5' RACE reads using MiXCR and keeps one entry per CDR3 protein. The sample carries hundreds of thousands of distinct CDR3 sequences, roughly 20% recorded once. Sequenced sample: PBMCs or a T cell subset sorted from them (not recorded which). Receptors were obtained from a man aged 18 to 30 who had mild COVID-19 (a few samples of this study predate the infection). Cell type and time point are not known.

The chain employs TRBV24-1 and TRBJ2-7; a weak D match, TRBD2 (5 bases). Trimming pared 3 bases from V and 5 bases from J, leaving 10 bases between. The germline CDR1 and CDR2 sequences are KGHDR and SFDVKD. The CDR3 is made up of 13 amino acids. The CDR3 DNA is TGTGCCACCAGTGATCACGGGGTCCACGAGCAGTACGTC. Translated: CATSDHGVHEQYV.

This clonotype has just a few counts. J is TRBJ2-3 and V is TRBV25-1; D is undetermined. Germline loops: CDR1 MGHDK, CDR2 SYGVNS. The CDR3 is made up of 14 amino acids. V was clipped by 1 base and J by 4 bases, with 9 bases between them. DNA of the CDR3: TGTGCCAGCAGTGAATCCCGTCGCGCAGATACGCAGTATTTT. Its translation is CASSESRRADTQYF. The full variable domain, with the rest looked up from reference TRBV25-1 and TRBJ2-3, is EADIYQTPRYLVIGTGKKITLECSQTMGHDKMYWYQQDPGMELHLIHYSYGVNSTEKGDLSSESTVSRIRTEHFPLTLESARPSHTSQYLCASSESRRADTQYFGPGTRLTVL.

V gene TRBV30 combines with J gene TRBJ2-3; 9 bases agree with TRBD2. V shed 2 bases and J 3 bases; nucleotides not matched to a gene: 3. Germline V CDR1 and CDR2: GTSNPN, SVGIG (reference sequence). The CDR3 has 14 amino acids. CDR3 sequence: CAWSPGLATDTQYF. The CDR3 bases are TGTGCCTGGAGTCCGGGACTAGCAACAGATACGCAGTATTTT.

The CDR3 spells CASSPRTGNIQYF. The CDR3 region has the DNA TGTGCCAGCAGCCCGCGGACAGGGAACATTCAGTACTTC. This rearrangement joins TRBV5-4 to TRBJ2-4, with 8 bases identical to TRBD1. The germline V gene has CDR1 SGHNT and CDR2 YYREEE (reference sequence). Trimming removed 4 bases from V and 7 bases from J; junction bases left unmatched: 4. CDR3 size: 13 residues.

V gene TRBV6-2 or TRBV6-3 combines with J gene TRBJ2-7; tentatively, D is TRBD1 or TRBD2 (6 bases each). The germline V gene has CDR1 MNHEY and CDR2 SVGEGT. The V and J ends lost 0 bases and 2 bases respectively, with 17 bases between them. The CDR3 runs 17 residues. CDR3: CASSYSVGQPGAYEQYV. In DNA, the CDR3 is TGTGCCAGCAGTTACTCGGTTGGACAGCCGGGGGCCTACGAGCAGTACGTC.

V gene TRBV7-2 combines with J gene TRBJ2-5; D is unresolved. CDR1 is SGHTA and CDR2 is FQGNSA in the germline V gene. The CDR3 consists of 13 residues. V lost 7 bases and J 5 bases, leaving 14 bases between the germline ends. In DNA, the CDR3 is TGTGCCAGCACGTCTTGGGGTTGGGAGACCCAGTACTTC. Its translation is CASTSWGWETQYF.

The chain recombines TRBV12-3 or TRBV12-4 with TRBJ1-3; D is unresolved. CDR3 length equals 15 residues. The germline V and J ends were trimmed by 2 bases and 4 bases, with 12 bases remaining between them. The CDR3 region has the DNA TGTGCCAGCAGTTTATCAGGAAAAGGCGGAAACACCATATATTTT. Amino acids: CASSLSGKGGNTIYF.

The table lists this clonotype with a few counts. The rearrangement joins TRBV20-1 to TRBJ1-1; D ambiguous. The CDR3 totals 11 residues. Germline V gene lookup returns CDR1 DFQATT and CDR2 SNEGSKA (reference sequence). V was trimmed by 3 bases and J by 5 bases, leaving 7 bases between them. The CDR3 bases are TGCAGTGCTAGGACGGGGACTGAAGCTTTCTTT. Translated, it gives CSARTGTEAFF.

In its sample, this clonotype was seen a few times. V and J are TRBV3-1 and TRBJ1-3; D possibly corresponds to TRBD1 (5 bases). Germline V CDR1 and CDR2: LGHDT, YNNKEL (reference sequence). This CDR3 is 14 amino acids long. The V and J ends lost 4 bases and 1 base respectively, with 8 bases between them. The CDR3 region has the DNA TGTGCCAGCAGCCCCGCAGGGTCTGGAAACACCATATATTTT. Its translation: CASSPAGSGNTIYF.

CDR3 nucleotide sequence: TGTGCCAGCAGCGGAACGGGGCACCCCTACGAGCAGTACTTC. Translation gives CASSGTGHPYEQYF. The rearrangement joins TRBV9 to TRBJ2-7, with D perhaps matching TRBD1 or TRBD2 (5 bases each). CDR1 SGDLS and CDR2 YYNGEE come from the germline V gene. This CDR3 comprises 14 residues. The V gene lost 3 bases and the J gene lost 2 bases, with 12 bases spanning the gap.

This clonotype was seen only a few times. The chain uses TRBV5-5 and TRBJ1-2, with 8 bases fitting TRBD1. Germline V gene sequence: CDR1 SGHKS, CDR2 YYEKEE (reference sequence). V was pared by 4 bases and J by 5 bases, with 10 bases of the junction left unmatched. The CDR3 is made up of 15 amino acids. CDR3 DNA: TGTGCCAGCAGCCTCACGACAGGGGAGTTTTATGGCTACACCTTC. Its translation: CASSLTTGEFYGYTF. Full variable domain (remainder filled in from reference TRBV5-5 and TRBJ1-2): DAGVTQSPTHLIKTRGQQVTLRCSPISGHKSVSWYQQVLGQGPQFIFQYYEKEERGRGNFPDRFSARQFPNYSSELNVNALLLGDSALYLCASSLTTGEFYGYTFGSGTRLTVV.

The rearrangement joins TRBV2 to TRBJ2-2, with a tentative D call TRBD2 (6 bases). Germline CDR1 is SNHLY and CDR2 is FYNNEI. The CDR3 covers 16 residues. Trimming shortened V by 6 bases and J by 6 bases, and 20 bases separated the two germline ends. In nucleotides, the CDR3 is TGTGCCAGCAGCCGCCTAGCACCGCGGGGTCCCGGGGAGCTGTTTTTT. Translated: CASSRLAPRGPGELFF.

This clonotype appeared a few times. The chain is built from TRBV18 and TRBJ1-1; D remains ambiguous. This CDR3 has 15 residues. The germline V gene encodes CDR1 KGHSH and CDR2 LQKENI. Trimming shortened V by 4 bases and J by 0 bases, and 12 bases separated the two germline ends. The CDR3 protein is CASSRSGSLNTEAFF. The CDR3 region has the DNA TGTGCCAGCTCACGATCCGGCTCTTTGAACACTGAAGCTTTCTTT.

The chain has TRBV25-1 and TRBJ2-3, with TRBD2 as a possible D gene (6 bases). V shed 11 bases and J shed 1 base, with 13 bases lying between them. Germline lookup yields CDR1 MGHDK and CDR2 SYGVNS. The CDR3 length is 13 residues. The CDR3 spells CALGGPGTDTQYF. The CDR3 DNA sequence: TGTGCCTTAGGAGGGCCGGGCACAGATACGCAGTATTTT.

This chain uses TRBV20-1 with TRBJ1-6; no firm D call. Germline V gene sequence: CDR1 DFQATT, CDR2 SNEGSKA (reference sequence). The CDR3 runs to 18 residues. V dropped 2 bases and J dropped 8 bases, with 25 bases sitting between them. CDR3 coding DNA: TGCAGTGCTAGATCGGTTGCGGGGTCACCTCCGGCGGATTCACCCCTCCACTTT. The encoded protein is CSARSVAGSPPADSPLHF.

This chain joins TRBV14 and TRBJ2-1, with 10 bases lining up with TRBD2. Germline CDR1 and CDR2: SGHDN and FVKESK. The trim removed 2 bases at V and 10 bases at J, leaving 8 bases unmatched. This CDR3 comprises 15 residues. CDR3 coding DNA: TGTGCCAGCAGCCAAAGCGGGGGGGCCCGTGGGGAGCAGTTCTTC. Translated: CASSQSGGARGEQFF.

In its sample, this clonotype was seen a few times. The CDR3 loop reads CASKGQNTDTQYF. In DNA, the CDR3 is TGTGCCAGCAAGGGACAGAACACAGATACGCAGTATTTT. This rearrangement joins TRBV7-3 to TRBJ2-3; 7 bases match TRBD1. The junction had 3 bases not matched to a gene; V was cut back by 7 bases and J by 2 bases. Looked up from germline, CDR1 is SGHTA and CDR2 is FQGTGA. This CDR3 has 13 amino acids.

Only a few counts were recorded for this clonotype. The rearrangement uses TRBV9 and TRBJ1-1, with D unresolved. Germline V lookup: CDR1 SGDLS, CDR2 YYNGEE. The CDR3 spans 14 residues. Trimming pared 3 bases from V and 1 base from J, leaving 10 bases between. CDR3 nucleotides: TGTGCCAGCAGCGCGCCAGCCCCGAACACTGAAGCTTTCTTT. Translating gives CASSAPAPNTEAFF.

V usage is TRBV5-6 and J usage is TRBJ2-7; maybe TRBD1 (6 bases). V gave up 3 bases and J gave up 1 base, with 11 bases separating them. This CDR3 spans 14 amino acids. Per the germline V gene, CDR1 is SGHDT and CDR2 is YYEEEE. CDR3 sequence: CASSSATGSYEQYF. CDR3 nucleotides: TGTGCCAGCAGCTCCGCAACAGGGTCCTACGAGCAGTACTTC.